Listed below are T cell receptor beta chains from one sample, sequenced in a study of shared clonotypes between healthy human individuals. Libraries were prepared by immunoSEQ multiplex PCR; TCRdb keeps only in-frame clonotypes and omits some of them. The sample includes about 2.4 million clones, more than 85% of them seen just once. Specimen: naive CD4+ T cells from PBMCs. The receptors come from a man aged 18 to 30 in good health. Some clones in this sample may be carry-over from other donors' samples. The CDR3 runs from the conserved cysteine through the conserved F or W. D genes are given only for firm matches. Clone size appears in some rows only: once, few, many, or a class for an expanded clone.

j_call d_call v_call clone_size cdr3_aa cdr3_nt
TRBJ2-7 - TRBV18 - CASSPRGIGNEQYF TGTGCCAGCTCACCACGCGGGATTGGTAACGAGCAGTACTTC
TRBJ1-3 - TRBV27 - CASSSGGNTIYF TGTGCCAGCAGTTCGGGTGGAAACACCATATATTTT
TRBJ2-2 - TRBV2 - CASNPGHLNTGELFF TGTGCCAGCAATCCGGGACACTTGAACACCGGGGAGCTGTTTTTT
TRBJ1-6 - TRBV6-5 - CASSYSGQAYNSPLHF TGTGCCAGCAGTTACTCAGGGCAGGCTTATAATTCACCCCTCCACTTT
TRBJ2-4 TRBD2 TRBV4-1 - CASSPGLAASLAKNIQYF TGCGCCAGCAGCCCGGGACTAGCGGCATCTCTAGCCAAAAACATTCAGTACTTC
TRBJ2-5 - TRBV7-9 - CASSRRTVQETQYF TGTGCCAGCAGCAGGAGGACAGTTCAAGAGACCCAGTACTTC
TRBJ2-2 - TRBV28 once CASSFLPSGGITGELFF TGTGCCAGCAGTTTCCTACCTTCCGGCGGGATCACCGGGGAGCTGTTTTTT
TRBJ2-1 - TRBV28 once CASSLRRSRDWYNEQFF TGTGCCAGCAGTTTAAGACGTTCCAGGGACTGGTACAATGAGCAGTTCTTC
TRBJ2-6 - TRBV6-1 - CASSEYLSSGANVLTF TGTGCCAGCAGTGAATACCTCTCCTCTGGGGCCAACGTCCTGACTTTC
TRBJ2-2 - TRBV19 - CASSSGIWNTGELFF TGTGCCAGTAGTAGTGGAATATGGAACACCGGGGAGCTGTTTTTT
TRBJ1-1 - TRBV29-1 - CSVEGQAPGAFF TGCAGCGTTGAAGGACAGGCTCCTGGAGCTTTCTTT
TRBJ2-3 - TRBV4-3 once CASSQSHGTQFTDTQYF TGCGCCAGCAGCCAGAGCCACGGGACCCAATTCACAGATACGCAGTATTTT
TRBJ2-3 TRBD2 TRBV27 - CASSSERDFTDTQYF TGTGCCAGCAGTTCAGAGCGGGATTTCACAGATACGCAGTATTTT
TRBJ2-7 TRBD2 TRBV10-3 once CAIRGTSGRFSYEQYF TGTGCCATCAGAGGGACTAGCGGGAGGTTCTCCTACGAGCAGTACTTC
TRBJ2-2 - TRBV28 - CASSPDPTGELFF TGTGCCAGCAGCCCAGATCCCACCGGGGAGCTGTTTTTT
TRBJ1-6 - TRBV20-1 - CSATSGPLHF TGCAGTGCTACTTCGGGGCCCCTCCACTTT
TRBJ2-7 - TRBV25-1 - CASGGAASYEQYF TGTGCCAGCGGGGGGGCAGCCTCCTACGAGCAGTACTTC
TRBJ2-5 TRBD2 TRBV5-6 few CASSSLGQGGLEETQYF TGTGCCAGCAGCTCGTTAGGGCAGGGAGGGTTGGAGGAGACCCAGTACTTC
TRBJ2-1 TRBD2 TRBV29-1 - CSVGSGNSYNEQFF TGCAGCGTAGGAAGCGGGAATTCCTACAATGAGCAGTTCTTC
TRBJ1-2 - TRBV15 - CATSRGDIYGYTF TGTGCCACCAGCAGGGGGGACATCTATGGCTACACCTTC
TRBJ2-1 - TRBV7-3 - CASSPGYNEQFF TGTGCCAGCAGCCCCGGATACAATGAGCAGTTCTTC
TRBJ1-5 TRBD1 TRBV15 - CATSRLPGQGFNQPQHF TGTGCCACCAGCAGGTTACCGGGACAGGGGTTCAATCAGCCCCAGCATTTT
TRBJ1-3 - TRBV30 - CAWSPLKWRVDTIYF TGTGCCTGGAGCCCCCTGAAATGGAGAGTGGACACCATATATTTT
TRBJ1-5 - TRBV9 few CASSAWGARQPQHF TGTGCCAGCAGCGCGTGGGGGGCCAGACAGCCCCAGCATTTT
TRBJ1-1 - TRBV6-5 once CASSYLTEAFF TGTGCCAGCAGTTACTTGACTGAAGCTTTCTTT
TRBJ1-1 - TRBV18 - CASSLPPSGDGGAFF TGTGCCAGCTCGCTCCCACCGTCAGGGGACGGTGGAGCTTTCTTT
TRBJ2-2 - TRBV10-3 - CAISESRGYTGELFF TGTGCCATCAGTGAGTCGCGGGGTTACACCGGGGAGCTGTTTTTT
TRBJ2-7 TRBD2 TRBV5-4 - CASSLALAGVAEQYF TGTGCCAGCAGCTTGGCTCTAGCGGGAGTTGCCGAGCAGTACTTC
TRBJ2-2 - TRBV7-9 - CASSLAGAIGELFF TGTGCCAGCAGCTTAGCAGGGGCTATCGGGGAGCTGTTTTTT
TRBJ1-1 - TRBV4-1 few CASSQRTANTEAFF TGCGCCAGCAGCCAGCGGACAGCGAACACTGAAGCTTTCTTT
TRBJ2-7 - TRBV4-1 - CASSPWVGTYEQYF TGCGCCAGCAGCCCGTGGGTGGGCACCTACGAGCAGTACTTC
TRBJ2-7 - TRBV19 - CASSTNARARVSEQYF TGTGCCAGTAGTACTAACGCACGGGCCAGGGTGAGCGAGCAGTACTTC
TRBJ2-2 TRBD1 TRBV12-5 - CASGADRGMSGELFF TGTGCTAGTGGAGCCGACAGGGGGATGTCCGGGGAGCTGTTTTTT
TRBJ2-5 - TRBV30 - CAWSPGGLQETQYF TGTGCCTGGAGTCCTGGGGGTCTACAAGAGACCCAGTACTTC
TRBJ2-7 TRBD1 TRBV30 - CAWSVQTGFDEQYF TGTGCCTGGAGTGTACAGACAGGGTTCGACGAGCAGTACTTC
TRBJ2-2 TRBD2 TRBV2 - CASSRPRASGTGELFF TGTGCCAGCAGTCGCCCCCGGGCTAGCGGAACCGGGGAGCTGTTTTTT
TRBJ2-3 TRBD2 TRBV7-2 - CARGASGSSDTQYF TGTGCCAGAGGGGCTAGCGGGAGTTCGGATACGCAGTATTTT
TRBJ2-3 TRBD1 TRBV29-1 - CSVQFPAGTGLRGTDTQYF TGCAGCGTGCAATTCCCCGCCGGGACAGGCTTACGAGGCACAGATACGCAGTATTTT
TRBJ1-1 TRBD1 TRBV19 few CASSPRDRIFIEAFF TGTGCCAGTAGTCCCCGGGACAGGATTTTTATTGAAGCTTTCTTT
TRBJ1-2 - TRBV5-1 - CASSLDRDYGYTF TGCGCCAGCAGCTTGGACAGGGACTATGGCTACACCTTC
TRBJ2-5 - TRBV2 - CASSELGGGQETQYF TGTGCCAGCAGTGAGTTGGGAGGTGGGCAAGAGACCCAGTACTTC
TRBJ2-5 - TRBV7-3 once CASSLTGAGETQYF TGTGCCAGCAGCTTAACAGGGGCGGGTGAGACCCAGTACTTC
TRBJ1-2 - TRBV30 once CARKQRAPRDGYTF TGTGCCCGAAAACAGCGAGCGCCGCGGGATGGCTACACCTTC
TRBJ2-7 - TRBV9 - CASSPHRESYEQYF TGTGCCAGCAGCCCCCACAGGGAGTCCTACGAGCAGTACTTC
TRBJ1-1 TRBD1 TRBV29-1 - CSGDRGRSEAFF TGCAGCGGTGACAGGGGTAGGTCTGAAGCTTTCTTT
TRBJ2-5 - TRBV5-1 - CASSPGSPRETQYF TGCGCCAGCTCGCCGGGCAGCCCACGGGAGACCCAGTACTTC
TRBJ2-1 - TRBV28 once CASSKGIAYSSYNEQFF TGTGCCAGCAGTAAGGGGATAGCCTACTCCTCCTACAATGAGCAGTTCTTC